This T cell receptor beta chain originates from a study of blood T cell repertoires in COVID-19. Study-level information: Sources were T cells, B-cell-depleted T cells, or PBMCs; the material itself was cDNA or gDNA.

With 8 bases clipped from V and 2 bases from J, the junction kept 3 bases outside the gene matches. Germline V gene sequence: CDR1 SGHDT, CDR2 YYEEEE. This CDR3 is built from 14 residues. This clone was seen just once. The data were produced by immunoSEQ multiplex PCR, yet TCRdb's version contains in-frame clones alone and is incomplete. The sample shows 360,000 or so clones, roughly four fifths of them seen only once. All enrollees were roughly 18 to 100 years old and from fewer than 25 US areas. Self-reported history from a screening survey and questionnaire set each donor's cohort. Sequenced material: PBMCs or T cells enriched from blood (not recorded which). This TCR derives from a woman in her forties or fifties who had recovered from COVID-19. The chain is built from TRBV5-6 and TRBJ2-3, with 12 bases identical to TRBD2. The CDR3 sequence: CASRTSGNTDTQYF. The CDR3 nucleotides read TGTGCCAGTCGGACTAGCGGGAACACAGATACGCAGTATTTT.